These T cell receptor beta chains were read from a single sample in a study of T cells expressing NK-cell markers. TCRdb re-analyzed the 5' RACE reads; it lists each CDR3 protein once, without DNA. Its listing shows 400,000 to 550,000 distinct CDR3 sequences. Sequenced material: blood T cells: a sorted CD56 or NKG2C T cell subset, CD4+ or CD8+ T cells, or bulk PBMC T cells (not recorded which). The receptors were sampled from a woman aged 18 to 75 in good health. CDR3s include the opening cysteine and the closing phenylalanine or tryptophan. Each record gives: J gene, V gene, CDR3 protein.

J gene: TRBJ1-4; V gene: TRBV27; CDR3 protein: CASGDVLATNEKLFF
J gene: TRBJ2-1; V gene: TRBV30; CDR3 protein: CAWSLPVDEQFF
J gene: TRBJ2-2; V gene: TRBV6-2/TRBV6-3; CDR3 protein: CASSVGTSALTGELFF
J gene: TRBJ2-3; V gene: TRBV11-1; CDR3 protein: CASSLWGRGFEGTDTQYF
J gene: TRBJ2-3; V gene: TRBV20-1; CDR3 protein: CSPLPTGGGTDTQYF
J gene: TRBJ2-7; V gene: TRBV27; CDR3 protein: CASSWTSGRAYEQYF
J gene: TRBJ1-5; V gene: TRBV30; CDR3 protein: CAWDSNSNQPQHF
J gene: TRBJ2-3; V gene: TRBV20-1; CDR3 protein: CSAKDRRTDTQYF
J gene: TRBJ2-5; V gene: TRBV7-9; CDR3 protein: CASTVDLEETQYF
J gene: TRBJ2-7; V gene: TRBV15; CDR3 protein: CATSPRQGPRSYEQYF
J gene: TRBJ2-7; V gene: TRBV20-1; CDR3 protein: CSAIAGALSYEQYF
J gene: TRBJ2-2; V gene: TRBV25-1; CDR3 protein: CASSESRTSRTGELFF
J gene: TRBJ1-3; V gene: TRBV3-1; CDR3 protein: CASSQGNTIYF
J gene: TRBJ1-2; V gene: TRBV7-8; CDR3 protein: CASSFRPEIYGYTF
J gene: TRBJ1-6; V gene: TRBV7-3; CDR3 protein: CASSLTGARTLHF
J gene: TRBJ2-3; V gene: TRBV10-3; CDR3 protein: CAISPTSGGTDTQYF
J gene: TRBJ2-2; V gene: TRBV13; CDR3 protein: CASSLGGRGFANTGELFF
J gene: TRBJ2-1; V gene: TRBV20-1; CDR3 protein: CSASGGDYNEQFF
J gene: TRBJ1-5; V gene: TRBV20-1; CDR3 protein: CSARQGRFDSNQPQHF
J gene: TRBJ2-5; V gene: TRBV20-1; CDR3 protein: CSARRSSGAGETQYF
J gene: TRBJ2-5; V gene: TRBV5-1; CDR3 protein: CASSLSRPREGETQYF
J gene: TRBJ1-1; V gene: TRBV7-8; CDR3 protein: CASSPLARLNTEAFF
J gene: TRBJ2-3; V gene: TRBV7-2; CDR3 protein: CASSSYGPGADTQYF
J gene: TRBJ1-6; V gene: TRBV7-9; CDR3 protein: CASSPQSAWESPLHF
J gene: TRBJ2-7; V gene: TRBV7-2; CDR3 protein: CASSLWATYEQYF
J gene: TRBJ2-3; V gene: TRBV7-9; CDR3 protein: CASKIGQGGDADTQYF
J gene: TRBJ2-1; V gene: TRBV7-2; CDR3 protein: CASSLWGGLQFF
J gene: TRBJ2-4; V gene: TRBV20-1; CDR3 protein: CSAPLRGDIQYF
J gene: TRBJ2-7; V gene: TRBV7-2; CDR3 protein: CASSLARRFEQYF
J gene: TRBJ2-3; V gene: TRBV20-1; CDR3 protein: CSARSPVAGDVPDTQYF
J gene: TRBJ2-7; V gene: TRBV27; CDR3 protein: CASGQPLDEQYF
J gene: TRBJ1-4; V gene: TRBV12-3/TRBV12-4; CDR3 protein: CASSLGTGIAEKLFF
J gene: TRBJ2-3; V gene: TRBV9; CDR3 protein: CASRGTMSSDTQYF
J gene: TRBJ2-3; V gene: TRBV5-1; CDR3 protein: CASSPRFGEVQADTQYF
J gene: TRBJ2-1; V gene: TRBV4-2; CDR3 protein: CASSQDSSSNEQFF
J gene: TRBJ2-2; V gene: TRBV6-2/TRBV6-3; CDR3 protein: CASSYYGHANTGELFF
J gene: TRBJ2-5; V gene: TRBV9; CDR3 protein: CASSRTDRQETQYF
J gene: TRBJ2-7; V gene: TRBV13; CDR3 protein: CASSMGLAGDEQYF
J gene: TRBJ1-1; V gene: TRBV7-9; CDR3 protein: CASSLPWTGNTEAFF
J gene: TRBJ2-5; V gene: TRBV6-2/TRBV6-3; CDR3 protein: CASIRGGAQETQYF
J gene: TRBJ2-3; V gene: TRBV12-5; CDR3 protein: CASGLGQVRDTQYF
J gene: TRBJ1-4; V gene: TRBV20-1; CDR3 protein: CSASQGANEKLFF
J gene: TRBJ1-5; V gene: TRBV15; CDR3 protein: CATSRDGRVQPQHF
J gene: TRBJ1-2; V gene: TRBV29-1; CDR3 protein: CSADVSLNYGYTF
J gene: TRBJ1-6; V gene: TRBV12-3/TRBV12-4; CDR3 protein: CASSLRNTAYNSPLHF
J gene: TRBJ1-3; V gene: TRBV25-1; CDR3 protein: CASAPDRRGSGNTIYF
J gene: TRBJ2-3; V gene: TRBV9; CDR3 protein: CASSVVEGAGADTQYF
J gene: TRBJ2-3; V gene: TRBV20-1; CDR3 protein: CSAAPGFTDTQYF
J gene: TRBJ2-3; V gene: TRBV11-3; CDR3 protein: CASSPGASEVTDTQYF
J gene: TRBJ2-2; V gene: TRBV20-1; CDR3 protein: CSAKKGLNTGELFF
J gene: TRBJ2-3; V gene: TRBV27; CDR3 protein: CASMTRSVPDTQYF
J gene: TRBJ1-2; V gene: TRBV29-1; CDR3 protein: CSVEDHRVDYGYTF
J gene: TRBJ2-3; V gene: TRBV2; CDR3 protein: CASSDWAESTDTQYF
J gene: TRBJ1-2; V gene: TRBV28; CDR3 protein: CASSFAGTDAYGYTF
J gene: TRBJ2-1; V gene: TRBV20-1; CDR3 protein: CSAKRTSEGLAQFF